One and the same sample provided the 3 T cell receptor beta chains below, sequenced in a study of CD8 T cells in Susac syndrome. Random-hexamer reverse transcription was applied to roughly 0.5 to 1 ug RNA. Each CDR3 protein gets one entry after TCRdb re-called the immunoSEQ multiplex PCR reads with MiXCR. Here the sample spans about 400,000 distinct CDR3 sequences, more than 80% being singletons. The specimen sequenced was CD8+ T cells from PBMCs. These receptors all stem from a human donor with multiple sclerosis.

The chain recombines TRBV15 with TRBJ2-1; D may be TRBD2 (6 bases). V lost 0 bases to trimming and J lost 5 bases, with 14 bases between them. This CDR3 contains 16 residues. CDR1 is LNHNV, CDR2 YYDKDF, per germline (reference sequence). As DNA, the CDR3 is TGTGCCACCAGCAGAGAACCGGGAGTCGAGAACAATGAGCAGTTCTTC. This encodes CATSREPGVENNEQFF.

This clonotype was recorded once. J is TRBJ1-1 and V is TRBV3-1; tentative D call: TRBD1 (5 bases). Trimming removed 5 bases at V and 4 bases at J, with 20 bases between. The CDR3 contains 16 residues. CDR1 LGHDT and CDR2 YNNKEL come from the germline V gene (reference sequence). The CDR3 nucleotides read TGTGCCAGCAGCTCGGGACCTACGGCAGCAGGCACTGAAGCTTTCTTT. As protein: CASSSGPTAAGTEAFF.

There are a few counts of this clonotype. The rearrangement joins TRBV13 to TRBJ2-7; 8 bases agree with TRBD1. The CDR3 is 16 residues long. The germline gives CDR1 PRHDT, CDR2 FYEKMQ (reference sequence). V shed 0 bases, J shed 3 bases, and the junction held 7 bases outside the gene matches. The chain's CDR3 is CASSLGRQGTLYEQYF. The CDR3, as DNA: TGTGCCAGCAGCTTAGGCCGACAGGGGACCCTCTACGAGCAGTACTTC.